The 5 T cell receptor beta chains below were found in one sample sequenced in a study of PD-1 blockade in classical Hodgkin lymphoma. Profiling relied on immunoSEQ multiplex PCR, and the TCRdb table lists in-frame clones only, not all of them. The table shows about 39,000 clones, with over 70% occurring only once. Specified time point: cycle 4 day 1 (C4D1), after six to seven weeks of nivolumab. Every patient was affected by relapse after autologous stem cell transplantation, while exposure to brentuximab vedotin was not uniform. The specimen comprised peripheral blood mononuclear cells (PBMCs), sampled before the fourth cycle of nivolumab. These TCRs come from a human donor with classical Hodgkin lymphoma.

In this sample, this clone turned up a few times. V gene TRBV5-1 combines with J gene TRBJ2-5, with 10 bases that match TRBD1. This CDR3 spans 17 amino acids. Germline-derived CDR1 and CDR2 are SGHRS and YFSETQ. Unmatched junction bases numbered 9, after V lost 0 bases and J lost 4 bases. The CDR3 spells CASSLVRDRGRGETQYF. For the CDR3, the DNA is TGCGCCAGCAGCTTGGTGAGGGACAGGGGTCGAGGAGAGACCCAGTACTTC.

The V and J genes are TRBV28 and TRBJ2-5, with D unclear. The CDR3 contains 12 residues. V was shortened by 6 bases and J by 5 bases, with 10 bases between the two germline ends. Germline V gives CDR1 MDHEN, CDR2 SYDVKM. DNA for the CDR3: TGTGCCAGCAGCCAGCCCCTGGAGACCCAGTACTTC. Residues: CASSQPLETQYF.

The V call is TRBV6-6, the J call TRBJ2-7; 9 positions match TRBD1. Losses at the gene ends were 5 bases for V and 3 bases for J; bases not matched to a gene: 5. Germline CDR1 reads MNHNY; CDR2 reads SVGAGI (reference sequence). There are 14 residues in the CDR3. CDR3 residues: CASSLGDRDYEQYF. The CDR3 bases are TGTGCCAGCAGTCTGGGGGACAGGGACTACGAGCAGTACTTC.

CDR3 nucleotide sequence: TGTGCCTGGAGCACCGGGACAGGGCTCACCGGGGAGCTGTTTTTT. Amino acids: CAWSTGTGLTGELFF. V usage is TRBV30 and J usage is TRBJ2-2, with TRBD1 matching 9 bases. The germline V gene has CDR1 GTSNPN and CDR2 SVGIG (reference sequence). The length of the CDR3 is 15 residues. Germline trimming cut 3 bases from V and 4 bases from J; bases unmatched to any gene: 6.

The sample holds one count of this clone. The chain has TRBV19 and TRBJ1-2; TRBD1 is a possible D gene (6 bases). There are 16 residues in the CDR3. Trimming took 5 bases from V and 4 from J, leaving 20 bases between them. Germline V lookup: CDR1 LNHDA, CDR2 SQIVND (reference sequence). The CDR3 DNA reads TGTGCCAGTAGTTCTCCACAGGGAGAAGGCGGCTATGGCTACACCTTC. It yields the protein CASSSPQGEGGYGYTF.